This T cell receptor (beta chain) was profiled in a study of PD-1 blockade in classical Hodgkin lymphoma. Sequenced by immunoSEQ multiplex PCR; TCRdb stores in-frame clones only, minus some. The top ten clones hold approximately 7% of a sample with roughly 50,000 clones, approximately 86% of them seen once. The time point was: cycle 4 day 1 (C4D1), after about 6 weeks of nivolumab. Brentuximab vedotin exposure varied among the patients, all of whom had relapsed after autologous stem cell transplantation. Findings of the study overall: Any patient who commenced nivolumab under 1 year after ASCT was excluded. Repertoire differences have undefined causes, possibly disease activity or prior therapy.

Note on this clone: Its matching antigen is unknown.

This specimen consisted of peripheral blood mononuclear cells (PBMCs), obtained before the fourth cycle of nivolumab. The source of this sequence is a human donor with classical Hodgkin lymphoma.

The CDR3 here is CASSLSGGNSPLHF. The CDR3 bases are TGTGCCAGCAGCTTATCCGGGGGAAATTCACCCCTCCACTTT. This chain joins TRBV7-2 and TRBJ1-6, with D maybe TRBD1 (5 bases). With 2 bases removed from V and 7 bases from J, the gap between germline ends came to 9 bases. Germline CDR1 reads SGHTA; CDR2 reads FQGNSA. This CDR3 comprises 14 residues.